This entry lists 7 T cell receptor beta chains sequenced from one sample in a study of read filtering for tumor transcriptome and immune sequencing. From 400 to 450 ng of RNA, a library with molecular barcoded alpha/delta and beta/gamma adaptors was made. TCRdb ran MiXCR on the reads and lists one entry per CDR3 protein. Of tens of thousands of distinct CDR3 sequences in the sample, approximately 13% are singletons; the top ten hold 65% to 75%. Material: a population of CD138-negative cells sorted from bone marrow. These receptors were taken from a donor at least 40 years old with multiple myeloma.

This clonotype was seen repeatedly, ten times or more. This chain joins TRBV18 and TRBJ2-7, with TRBD1 matching over 9 bases. Germline CDR1 reads KGHSH; CDR2 reads LQKENI. J gave up 7 bases and V 5 bases, and 9 bases lay outside the gene matches. The CDR3 is 14 amino acids. CDR3 nucleotide sequence: TGTGCCAGCTCATCAACCGGGACAGGGATAGAGCAGTACTTC. It yields the protein CASSSTGTGIEQYF.

There are many counts of this clonotype. The rearrangement joins TRBV19 to TRBJ1-2; possibly TRBD1 for D (5 bases). The CDR3 loop spans 11 amino acids. Germline CDR1 LNHDA, CDR2 SQIVND (reference sequence). V lost 8 bases to trimming and J lost 4 bases, with 8 bases between them. Here the CDR3 DNA reads TGTGCCAGTTGGGACGGCTATGGCTACACCTTC. Its translation: CASWDGYGYTF.

This clonotype was observed a few times. The chain joins TRBV29-1 to TRBJ2-7; the match to TRBD1 covers 9 bases. Germline values: CDR1 SQVTM, CDR2 ANQGSEA. J lost 5 bases, V lost 4 bases, and 9 bases had no gene match. This CDR3 has 14 amino acids. This chain's CDR3 is CSVGPRDRGNEQYF. For the CDR3, the DNA is TGCAGCGTTGGTCCAAGAGACAGGGGGAACGAGCAGTACTTC.

This clonotype was seen ten or more times. The V call is TRBV20-1, the J call TRBJ2-7; 9 bases map to TRBD2. The V gene end was trimmed by 3 bases and the J gene end by 3 bases; junction bases not matched to a gene: 6. The CDR3 covers 14 residues. Germline V CDR1 and CDR2: DFQATT, SNEGSKA (reference sequence). The CDR3 bases are TGCAGTGCTAGTGGACTAGCGTCCTTCTACGAGCAGTACTTC. Protein product: CSASGLASFYEQYF.

A few counts support this clonotype. The chain is built from TRBV7-9 and TRBJ2-7; D is ambiguous. With 4 bases removed from V and 4 bases from J, the gap between germline ends came to 8 bases. Germline-derived CDR1 and CDR2 are SEHNR and FQNEAQ (reference sequence). The CDR3 spans 12 residues. DNA of the CDR3: TGTGCCAGCAGCTCCGCTTCTTACGAGCAGTACTTC. Encoded protein: CASSSASYEQYF.

Only a few counts were recorded for this clonotype. The V call is TRBV28, the J call TRBJ2-7; either TRBD1 or TRBD2 may supply D (5 bases each). Deletions cut 2 bases from V and 2 bases from J, with 10 bases between. Germline V gene data show CDR1 as MDHEN and CDR2 as SYDVKM. The CDR3 contains 14 residues. In nucleotides, the CDR3 is TGTGCCAGCAGTTTAGAGGGGTCGGCCTACGAGCAGTACTTC. Protein sequence: CASSLEGSAYEQYF. The whole variable domain, remainder taken from reference TRBV28 and TRBJ2-7, is DVKVTQSSRYLVKRTGEKVFLECVQDMDHENMFWYRQDPGLGLRLIYFSYDVKMKEKGDIPEGYSVSREKKERFSLILESASTNQTSMYLCASSLEGSAYEQYFGPGTRLTVT.

In its sample, this clonotype was seen many times. The chain recombines TRBV20-1 with TRBJ2-5; 8 bases line up with TRBD1. With V trimmed by 5 bases and J by 5 bases, 13 bases remained unmatched. Germline V lookup: CDR1 DFQATT, CDR2 SNEGSKA (reference sequence). CDR3 length equals 15 residues. The CDR3 loop reads CSAYQDRGSRETQYF. Here the CDR3 DNA reads TGCAGTGCTTATCAAGACAGGGGATCTCGGGAGACCCAGTACTTC.